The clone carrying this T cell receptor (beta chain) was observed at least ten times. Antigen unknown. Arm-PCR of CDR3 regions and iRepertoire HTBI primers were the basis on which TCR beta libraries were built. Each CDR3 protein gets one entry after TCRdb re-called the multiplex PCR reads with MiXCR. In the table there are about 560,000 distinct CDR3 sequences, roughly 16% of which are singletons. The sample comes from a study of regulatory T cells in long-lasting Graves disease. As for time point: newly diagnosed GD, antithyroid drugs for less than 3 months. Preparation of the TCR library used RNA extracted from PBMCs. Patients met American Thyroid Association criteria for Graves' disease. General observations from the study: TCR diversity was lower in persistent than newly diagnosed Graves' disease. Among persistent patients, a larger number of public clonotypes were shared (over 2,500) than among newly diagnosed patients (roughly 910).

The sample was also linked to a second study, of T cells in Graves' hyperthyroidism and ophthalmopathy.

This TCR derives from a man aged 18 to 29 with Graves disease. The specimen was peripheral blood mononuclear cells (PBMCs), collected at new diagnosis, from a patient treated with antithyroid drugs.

The CDR3 nucleotides are TGCGCCAGCAGCCCACAAGGGAGTCTCGGGGGGGACACTGAAGCTTTCTTT. This encodes CASSPQGSLGGDTEAFF. J is TRBJ1-1 and V is TRBV5-1; a possible D gene is TRBD1 (5 bases). V was trimmed by 4 bases and J by 3 bases, leaving 22 bases between them. The V gene's germline CDR1 is SGHRS and CDR2 YFSETQ. The CDR3 totals 17 residues.